Detailed here is one TCR beta chain. What antigen it recognizes has not been identified. Within one base of it there is no much larger clone, and no base qualities were kept. The junction shows trimming of 7 bases on V and 2 bases on J, plus 14 bases between the germline ends. The CDR3 covers 14 residues, taking in both the cysteine and the phenylalanine. Of all the DNA, just the CDR3 is kept, 42 bases in frame from base 1. CDR1 LNHNV and CDR2 YYDKDF were looked up in the germline V gene (reference sequence). This specimen comes from a study of control samples from healthy donors and cancer patients (dated by TCRdb to the early 2020s). Preparation of the library involved the immunoSEQ multiplex PCR assay. Here the immuneACCESS table is served through TCRdb, limited to in-frame sequences with V and J called. Missing clones are a known gap in these copies; in checked studies unresolved V genes cover under half, and the rest lacks a known reason. The sample contains some 120,000 clones, over 90% of them found a single time. Jointly, the top ten make up 2.6% of the sample.

The sequenced sample was blood. This receptor was taken from a man aged 25 to 40 in good health. Recombination joined TRBV15 with TRBJ1-2; the D gene cannot be resolved reliably. The nucleotide sequence is given as TGTGCCACCACCCCGAACCACCTAAACTATGGCTACACCTTC. Translated, it reads CATTPNHLNYGYTF.